This TCR beta chain was found in a study of control samples from healthy donors and cancer patients. Using immunoSEQ multiplex PCR, the repertoire was profiled, and TCRdb retains in-frame clones only, with some absent. The table records tens of thousands of clones, over 90% of them present only once. Germline CDR1 is SGHTS and CDR2 is YDEGEE. The CDR3 extends over 14 amino acids. V gave up 2 bases and J gave up 8 bases; unmatched junction bases: 7. Sequencing was performed on blood. V is TRBV5-8 and J is TRBJ1-2; 9 positions match TRBD1. The sequence came from a young woman in good health. The CDR3 bases are TGTGCCAGCAGCTTTGAGCACAGGGGGCTAGGCTACACCTTC. Its translation is CASSFEHRGLGYTF.